This TCR beta chain was retrieved from a study of T cell responses to AZD1222 COVID-19 vaccine. Whole-study context: Second-dose schedules of about 4 or about 12 weeks were combined.

In the case of this clone: Its antigen remains unidentified.

The CDR3 spans 15 residues. Germline V CDR1 and CDR2: LNHDA, SQIVND (reference sequence). Trimming took 3 bases from V and 5 from J; bases not matched to a gene: 8. General study points: Most donors were white British, females outnumbered males, and clonal diversity was possibly underestimated.

Assay: immunoSEQ multiplex PCR; the TCRdb copy retains only in-frame clones and omits some. Among about 140,000 clones, over 85% were seen once, and the ten largest hold 1.5% to 2%. Sequenced material: peripheral blood, taken on day 0 of AZD1222 vaccination. The TCR originated in an adult in good health. The chain uses TRBV19 and TRBJ2-3; 7 bases map to TRBD2. This CDR3 reads CASSMFRREQDTQYF. CDR3 DNA sequence: TGTGCCAGTAGTATGTTTCGGCGGGAGCAAGATACGCAGTATTTT.